This T cell receptor (beta chain) is from a study of shared clonotypes between healthy human individuals. It was CD45RO-negative cells, positively selected for CCR7, that made up naive CD8 cells, with terminally differentiated effector memory CD45RA+ cells excluded. Data came from immunoSEQ multiplex PCR; TCRdb stores just in-frame clones and leaves some out. This table holds roughly 650,000 clones, approximately 96% found once. Germline CDR1 LNHDA, CDR2 SQIVND (reference sequence). Deletions cut 3 bases from V and 3 bases from J, with 9 bases between. The CDR3 has 13 residues. The V and J genes are TRBV19 and TRBJ2-7; D possibly matches TRBD1 or TRBD2 (5 bases each). Sequenced input: naive CD8+ T cells sorted from blood. This TCR was recovered from a woman in her twenties or thirties in good health. CDR3 sequence: CASSMGVHYEQYF. In nucleotides, the CDR3 is TGTGCCAGTAGTATGGGGGTGCACTACGAGCAGTACTTC.